The T cell receptor (beta chain) under discussion was sequenced for a study of shared clonotypes between healthy human individuals. On the study more broadly: The study enrolled a couple of women and three men aged 18 to 49.

Execution of the assay was at deep level. Method: immunoSEQ multiplex PCR; TCRdb's copy keeps in-frame clones and lacks some. Of just over 2,000,000 clones listed, roughly 95% were seen once; the top ten hold 0.13%. Note on this clone: Its antigen is still unknown.

The study's findings and limits: Incomplete sequencing of sorted subsets was indicated by rarefaction despite large depth.

Naive CD4+ cells were CD45RA-selected; the remaining cells were memory. Sequencing was carried out using naive CD4+ T cells sorted from blood. As for subset: CD45RA+ positively selected. This clonotype was sampled from a man aged 18 to 29 in good health.

CDR3 DNA sequence: TGTGCCAGTAGTATAGACCGGGACACTTCTAGGGCCAACGTCCTGACTTTC. Its translation: CASSIDRDTSRANVLTF. The chain couples TRBV19 to TRBJ2-6; D might be TRBD1 (6 bases). V was pared by 0 bases and J by 5 bases, with 14 bases between. In germline, CDR1 is LNHDA, CDR2 SQIVND (reference sequence). The length of the CDR3 is 17 residues. The variable domain in full, with the rest retrieved from reference TRBV19 and TRBJ2-6, is DGGITQSPKYLFRKEGQNVTLSCEQNLNHDAMYWYRQDPGQGLRLIYYSQIVNDFQKGDIAEGYSVSREKKESFPLTVTSAQKNPTAFYLCASSIDRDTSRANVLTFGAGSRLTVL.